This T cell receptor (beta chain) was recorded in a study of cytomegalovirus exposure and HLA in healthy donors. Whole-study findings and limits: In an earlier analysis, in roughly 600 donors, most V segments appeared productive either ~90% or ~30% of the time. By HLA locus, TCR association rates varied in a later analysis, with DRB1 showing the most and HLA-C the fewest. The only immune exposure information that was available was CMV serostatus.

PCR was performed using 60 Vbeta and 13 Jbeta primers. Sequencing was performed with immunoSEQ multiplex PCR; in TCRdb, only in-frame clones are kept and a portion is missing. The sample has about 110,000 clones; 73% are singletons. Germline V lookup: CDR1 SEHNR, CDR2 FQNEAQ (reference sequence). Unmatched junction bases numbered 12, after V lost 0 bases and J lost 3 bases. The CDR3 is 18 amino acids. To note about this clone: The antigen remains unidentified.

Regarding donors, all were healthy bone marrow donors. This rearrangement joins TRBV7-9 to TRBJ2-7; the match to TRBD1 covers 9 bases. The sequenced sample consisted of PBMCs. The sequence was collected from a man aged 40-49 years in good health and CMV-seronegative. CDR3: CASSLAVMGTGKSYEQYF. The CDR3 DNA reads as TGTGCCAGCAGCTTAGCGGTTATGGGGACAGGGAAAAGCTACGAGCAGTACTTC.